This is a list of T cell receptor beta chains from one sample in a study of response to subunit inactivated influenza vaccine. TCRdb reanalysed the RT-PCR reads using MiXCR and keeps one entry per CDR3 protein. The table has roughly 790,000 distinct CDR3 sequences, about 20% seen once. The specimen comprised PBMCs from blood, sampled less than 6 days after vaccination. The origin of the receptors is a man aged 50 or older who received an inactivated influenza vaccine. CDR3s include the opening cysteine and the closing phenylalanine or tryptophan. A D gene is named only where the DNA matches it firmly. Part of the rows lack a size; the others show once, few, many or a class for expanded clones.

j_call clone_size v_call d_call cdr3_aa cdr3_nt
TRBJ1-6 few TRBV7-9 . CASNIGKSSYNSPLHF TGTGCCAGCAACATAGGGAAGTCCTCCTATAATTCACCCCTCCACTTT
TRBJ2-7 few TRBV12-3/TRBV12-4 . CASSLVSPSYEQYF TGTGCCAGCAGTTTAGTAAGCCCGTCCTACGAGCAGTACTTC
TRBJ2-2 . TRBV3-1 . CASSQLLSGELFF TGTGCCAGCAGCCAATTGCTCTCCGGGGAGCTGTTTTTT
TRBJ2-3 . TRBV6-5 . CASTVTSTDTQYF TGTGCCAGCACCGTTACTAGCACAGATACGCAGTATTTT
TRBJ2-1 few TRBV7-2 TRBD2 CASSLGGTINNEQFF TGTGCCAGCAGCTTAGGGGGGACTATCAACAATGAGCAGTTCTTC
TRBJ2-2 few TRBV10-3 . CAISDLGQHTGELFF TGTGCCATCAGTGACCTAGGACAGCACACCGGGGAGCTGTTTTTT
TRBJ1-1 . TRBV7-2 . CASSRRGGSDTEAFF TGTGCCAGCAGCCGACGTGGGGGCTCGGACACTGAAGCTTTCTTT
TRBJ2-5 . TRBV20-1 TRBD2 CSAPPTGLEETQYF TGCAGTGCCCCTCCAACGGGACTAGAAGAGACCCAGTACTTC
TRBJ2-3 . TRBV4-1 . CASSHQLGTDTQYF TGCGCCAGCAGCCACCAACTAGGGACAGATACGCAGTATTTT
TRBJ2-3 . TRBV7-9 . CASSSWIPLTPDTQYF TGTGCCAGCAGCTCCTGGATTCCCCTGACCCCAGATACGCAGTATTTT
TRBJ2-1 . TRBV28 . CASSFRNNEQFF TGTGCCAGCAGTTTCCGCAACAATGAGCAGTTCTTC
TRBJ2-1 many TRBV7-9 TRBD2 CASGGGGYNEQFF TGTGCCAGTGGCGGGGGGGGGTACAATGAGCAGTTCTTC
TRBJ2-1 few TRBV5-1 TRBD2 CASSLGLAAGVEQFF TGCGCCAGCAGCTTGGGACTAGCGGCGGGTGTTGAGCAGTTCTTC
TRBJ2-2 few TRBV4-3 . CASSVKIGGPNTGELFF TGCGCCAGCAGCGTTAAGATCGGGGGACCGAACACCGGGGAGCTGTTTTTT
TRBJ2-1 few TRBV20-1 TRBD2 CSARGTSSPYNEQFF TGCAGTGCTAGGGGGACTAGCAGCCCCTACAATGAGCAGTTCTTC
TRBJ2-2 . TRBV4-1 TRBD1 CASRRTGRSGELFF TGCGCCAGCCGGAGGACAGGCAGGTCCGGGGAGCTGTTTTTT
TRBJ2-1 few TRBV19 . CASSIGVQSYNEQFF TGTGCCAGTAGTATAGGGGTCCAATCCTACAATGAGCAGTTCTTC